This T cell receptor (beta chain) was retrieved from a study of blood T cell repertoires in COVID-19. Profiled with immunoSEQ multiplex PCR; TCRdb holds only in-frame clones, not every one. The sample comprises about 140,000 clones, 82% of which are singletons, and approximately 4.1% rests with the top ten. V was trimmed by 1 base and J by 1 base, leaving 12 bases between them. The germline gives CDR1 SGHTA, CDR2 FQGNSA. CDR3 length: 16 amino acids. The receptor was isolated from a woman older than 75 with acute or convalescent COVID-19. The V call is TRBV7-2, the J call TRBJ2-3; no clear D. The sample consisted of peripheral blood. The CDR3 spells CASSLGTLRRTDTQYF. CDR3 sequence (DNA): TGTGCCAGCAGCTTAGGAACACTACGACGCACAGATACGCAGTATTTT.